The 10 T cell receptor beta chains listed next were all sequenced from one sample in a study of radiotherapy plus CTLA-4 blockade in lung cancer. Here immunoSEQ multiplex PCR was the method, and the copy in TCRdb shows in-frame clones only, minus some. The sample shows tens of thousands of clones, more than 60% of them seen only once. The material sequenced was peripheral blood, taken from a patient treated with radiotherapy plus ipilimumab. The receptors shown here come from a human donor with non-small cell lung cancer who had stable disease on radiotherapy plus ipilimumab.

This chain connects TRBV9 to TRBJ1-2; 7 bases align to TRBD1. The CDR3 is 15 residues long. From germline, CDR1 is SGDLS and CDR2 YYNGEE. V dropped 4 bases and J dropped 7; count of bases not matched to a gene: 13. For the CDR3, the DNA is TGTGCCAGCAGCATTTGGACAGGAAAACCTTCTGGCTACACCTTC. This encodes CASSIWTGKPSGYTF.

In nucleotides, the CDR3 is TGTGCCAGCAGCTCCCTGGGGCAGTTCTCTGGAAACACCATATATTTT. The encoded protein is CASSSLGQFSGNTIYF. V gene TRBV11-2 combines with J gene TRBJ1-3; D is perhaps TRBD1 (5 bases). The germline V and J ends were trimmed by 4 bases and 0 bases, with 13 bases remaining between them. Germline V lookup: CDR1 SGHAT, CDR2 FQNNGV. CDR3 length: 16 amino acids. Full variable domain (missing parts from reference TRBV11-2 and TRBJ1-3): EAGVAQSPRYKIIEKRQSVAFWCNPISGHATLYWYQQILGQGPKLLIQFQNNGVVDDSQLPKDRFSAERLKGVDSTLKIQPAKLEDSAVYLCASSSLGQFSGNTIYFGEGSWLTVV.

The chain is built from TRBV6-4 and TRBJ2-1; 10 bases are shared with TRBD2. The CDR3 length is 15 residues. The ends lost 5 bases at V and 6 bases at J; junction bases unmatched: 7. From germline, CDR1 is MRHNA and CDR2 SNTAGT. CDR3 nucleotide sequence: TGTGCCAGCAGTTTCAAAGCGGGGGGGAGCAATGAGCAGTTCTTC. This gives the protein CASSFKAGGSNEQFF.

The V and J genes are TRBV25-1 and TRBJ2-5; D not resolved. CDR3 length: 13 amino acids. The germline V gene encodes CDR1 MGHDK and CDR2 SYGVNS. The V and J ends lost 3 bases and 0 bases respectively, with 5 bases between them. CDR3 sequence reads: CASSDYDQETQYF. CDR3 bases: TGTGCCAGCAGTGATTACGACCAAGAGACCCAGTACTTC.

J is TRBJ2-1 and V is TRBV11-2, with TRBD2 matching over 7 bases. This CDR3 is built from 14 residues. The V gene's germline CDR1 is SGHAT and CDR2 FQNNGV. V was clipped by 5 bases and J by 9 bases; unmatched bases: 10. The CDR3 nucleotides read TGTGCCAGCAGCCCCTCGGCGGGGGAGGGTGAGCAGTTCTTC. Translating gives CASSPSAGEGEQFF.

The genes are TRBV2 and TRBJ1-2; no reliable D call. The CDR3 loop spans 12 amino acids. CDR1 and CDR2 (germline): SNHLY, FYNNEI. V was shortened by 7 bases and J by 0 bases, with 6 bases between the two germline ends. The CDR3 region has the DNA TGTGCCAGCATTTCTGCTAACTATGGCTACACCTTC. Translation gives CASISANYGYTF.

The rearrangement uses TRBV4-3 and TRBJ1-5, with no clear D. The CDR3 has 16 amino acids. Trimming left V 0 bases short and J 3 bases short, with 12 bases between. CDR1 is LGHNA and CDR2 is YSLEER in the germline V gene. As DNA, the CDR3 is TGCGCCAGCAGCCAAGATTATCGGCAGCCCAATCAGCCCCAGCATTTT. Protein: CASSQDYRQPNQPQHF.

The chain's CDR3 is CASSLSPAGGYGYTF. The DNA of the CDR3 is TGTGCCAGCAGTTTATCTCCAGCCGGAGGCTATGGCTACACCTTC. This chain uses TRBV27 with TRBJ1-2; D not resolved. V gave up 0 bases and J gave up 4 bases, with 12 bases separating them. The V gene's germline CDR1 is MNHEY and CDR2 SMNVEV (reference sequence). The CDR3 runs 15 residues.

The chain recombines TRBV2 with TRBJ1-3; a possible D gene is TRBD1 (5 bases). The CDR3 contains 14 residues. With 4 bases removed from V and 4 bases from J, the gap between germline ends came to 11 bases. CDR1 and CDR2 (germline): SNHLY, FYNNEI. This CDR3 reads CASSVGGGGNTIYF. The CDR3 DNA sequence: TGTGCCAGCAGTGTTGGGGGAGGAGGAAACACCATATATTTT.

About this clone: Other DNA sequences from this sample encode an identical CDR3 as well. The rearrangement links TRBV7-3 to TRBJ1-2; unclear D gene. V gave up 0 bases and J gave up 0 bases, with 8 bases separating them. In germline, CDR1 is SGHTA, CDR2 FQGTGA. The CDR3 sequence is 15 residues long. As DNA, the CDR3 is TGTGCCAGCAGCTTAACCGGCGGGACTAACTATGGCTACACCTTC. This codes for CASSLTGGTNYGYTF.